The 20 T cell receptor beta chains below all came from one sample that was sequenced in a study of tumor-infiltrating lymphocytes in primary liver carcinoma. A primer in the constant region served to generate TCR beta cDNA from approximately 460 ng of total RNA. Slightly modified ARM-PCR served as the procedure for the TCR beta libraries. These libraries came from three rounds of nested multiplex PCR. TRBV1-TRBV30 forward primers paired with a C-beta reverse primer drove the first two PCR rounds, approximately 11 cycles each. TCRdb processed the multiplex PCR reads anew with MiXCR; each CDR3 protein has one entry. In the table there are about 310,000 distinct CDR3 sequences, about 50% of which are singletons. Germline DNA was also extracted, and blood RNA was taken from unsorted whole blood. The specimen sequenced was peripheral blood. The receptors derive from a woman aged 25-40 years with primary liver carcinoma and hepatitis B virus infection.

This clonotype was counted ten times or more. The V gene is TRBV6-5, the J gene TRBJ2-3, with a weak D call TRBD1 (5 bases). The CDR3 length is 14 residues. V was shortened by 6 bases and J by 5 bases, with 15 bases between the two germline ends. Germline V gene lookup returns CDR1 MNHEY and CDR2 SVGAGI. Written as DNA, the CDR3 is TGTGCCAGCAGCACCCCCAGGGCCCGAGATACGCAGTATTTT. It is translated as CASSTPRARDTQYF.

Of note for this clonotype: Given a much more abundant clone one base away, this may be a read error. The J gene is TRBJ1-2, the V gene TRBV12-3 or TRBV12-4; TRBD1 matches 7 bases. This CDR3 is 16 amino acids long. The CDR3 protein is CDSSSSGRGQGYGYTF. Written as DNA, the CDR3 is TGTGACAGTTCGTCAAGTGGTAGGGGGCAGGGCTATGGCTACACCTTC.

This clonotype was detected ten times or more. The chain links TRBV4-2 to TRBJ1-4; tentative D call: TRBD1 (5 bases). Trimming left V 7 bases short and J 0 bases short, with 12 bases between. CDR1 is LGHNA, CDR2 YNFKEQ, per germline. This CDR3 has 15 residues. CDR3 sequence (DNA): TGTGCCAGCACTACCGGGGCGGCAACTAATGAAAAACTGTTTTTT. Its translation: CASTTGAATNEKLFF.

As to this clonotype: Since the CDR3 does not end with the conserved phenylalanine or tryptophan, this likely comes from a read error. The gene calls are TRBV11-2 and TRBJ1-4; the D gene is possibly TRBD1 (6 bases). CDR3 size: 13 residues. With 3 bases removed from V and 8 bases from J, the gap between germline ends came to 10 bases. Per the germline V gene, CDR1 is SGHAT and CDR2 is FQNNGV. The CDR3 DNA reads as TGTGCCAGCAGCTTGAGACAGGACGAAAAACTGTTTCTT. This gives the protein CASSLRQDEKLFL.

About this clonotype itself: A much larger clone differs from this one at a single base, so this may be a read error. The rearrangement joins TRBV11-2 to TRBJ2-3, with 10 bases matching TRBD2. This CDR3 is 14 amino acids long. The germline gives CDR1 SGHAT, CDR2 FQNNGV. As DNA, the CDR3 is TGTGCCAGCAGCCGCGGACTAGCGGAAGATATGCAGTATTTT. Encoded protein: CASSRGLAEDMQYF.

Details on this clonotype: Given a much more abundant clone one base away, this may be a read error. V is TRBV6-1 and J is TRBJ2-3; D is possibly TRBD2 (5 bases). Deletions cut 4 bases from V and 11 bases from J, with 13 bases between. Germline CDR1 MNHNS, CDR2 SASEGT. The CDR3 is 12 residues long. This chain's CDR3 is CASSGWRTVQYF. The CDR3 bases are TGTGCCAGCAGTGGTTGGAGGACGGTGCAGTATTTT.

On this clonotype itself: A read error may be the cause here, since a much bigger clone is one base away. This chain joins TRBV29-1 and TRBJ2-2; D might be TRBD2 (6 bases). The CDR3 is made up of 10 amino acids. Germline V CDR1 and CDR2: SQVTM, ANQGSEA. The CDR3 sequence is CSGYRGERFF. In DNA, the CDR3 is TGCAGCGGGTACCGCGGGGAGCGGTTTTTT.

There are a few counts of this clonotype. The junction departs from germline at one end; a sequencing error may be responsible. The chain combines TRBV6-5 with TRBJ2-7, with D perhaps matching TRBD1 (6 bases). The germline CDR1 and CDR2 sequences are MNHEY and SVGAGI. The CDR3 extends over 15 amino acids. The CDR3 reads CASSYKDSSSYDQYF. The CDR3 DNA follows: TGTGCTAGCAGCTACAAGGACAGCAGCTCCTACGATCAGTACTTC.

DNA of the CDR3: TGTGCCAGCAGTCTACGGCAGCATAGCAATCAGCCCCAGCATTTT. Translated: CASSLRQHSNQPQHF. V gene TRBV12-3 or TRBV12-4 combines with J gene TRBJ1-5; D gene ambiguous. Trimming removed 5 bases from V and 0 bases from J, with 11 bases in between. This CDR3 has 15 amino acids.

This clonotype occurred many times. This chain links TRBV6-2 or TRBV6-3 with TRBJ2-1, with D uncertain. The CDR3 covers 10 residues. Per the germline V gene, CDR1 is MNHEY and CDR2 is SVGEGT. Trimming stripped 5 bases from V and 10 bases from J, with 6 bases between. The CDR3 reads CASSPQEQFF. CDR3 coding DNA: TGTGCCAGCAGTCCCCAGGAGCAGTTCTTC.

Ten or more counts support this clonotype. This chain links TRBV11-1 with TRBJ1-1, with a possible D match to TRBD1 (5 bases). Trimming pared 3 bases from V and 11 bases from J, leaving 13 bases between. The length of the CDR3 is 12 residues. The V gene's germline CDR1 is SGHAT and CDR2 FQDESV (reference sequence). The CDR3 DNA reads TGTGCCAGCAGCTTTGCGGAGACAGCCGCTTTCTTT. Its protein product is CASSFAETAAFF.

This clonotype has ten or more counts. The chain has TRBV11-2 and TRBJ2-2, with 7 bases that match TRBD2. In germline, CDR1 is SGHAT, CDR2 FQNNGV. V lost 1 base and J lost 2; bases outside the gene matches: 22. CDR3 length equals 22 residues. CDR3: CASSLVVAGDPGDHPNTGELFF. CDR3 sequence (DNA): TGTGCCAGCAGCTTAGTAGTGGCGGGAGATCCCGGAGATCACCCTAACACCGGGGAGCTGTTTTTT. Based on the CDR3 plus reference TRBV11-2 and TRBJ2-2, the full variable domain is EAGVAQSPRYKIIEKRQSVAFWCNPISGHATLYWYQQILGQGPKLLIQFQNNGVVDDSQLPKDRFSAERLKGVDSTLKIQPAKLEDSAVYLCASSLVVAGDPGDHPNTGELFFGEGSRLTVL.

This clonotype was seen ten or more times. The chain links TRBV12-3 or TRBV12-4 to TRBJ1-1; 9 bases are shared with TRBD1. V dropped 6 bases and J dropped 3; count of bases not matched to a gene: 8. The CDR3 has 15 amino acids. CDR3 in amino acids: CASRPGQGMDTEAFF. As DNA, the CDR3 is TGTGCCAGCAGACCGGGACAGGGCATGGACACTGAAGCTTTCTTT.

With regard to this clonotype: Being one base from a much bigger clone, this may be a read error. V usage is TRBV29-1 and J usage is TRBJ2-5; no clear D. Germline V gives CDR1 SQVTM, CDR2 ANQGSEA. This CDR3 has 13 residues. V gave up 4 bases and J gave up 3 bases, with 12 bases separating them. DNA of the CDR3: TGCAGCGTTGGAATCAGGAAAGAAGAGACCCAGTACTTC. Amino acid sequence: CSVGIRKEETQYF. The full variable domain, completed using reference TRBV29-1 and TRBJ2-5, is SAVISQKPSRDICQRGTSLTIQCQVDSQVTMMFWYRQQPGQSLTLIATANQGSEATYESGFVIDKFPISRPNLTFSTLTVSNMSPEDSSIYLCSVGIRKEETQYFGPGTRLLVL.

As DNA, the CDR3 is TGTGCCAGCAGCCGGACAGGGGCTGAGCAGCCCCAGCATTTT. Residues: CASSRTGAEQPQHF. This rearrangement joins TRBV7-9 to TRBJ1-5, with 9 bases that match TRBD1. Unmatched junction bases numbered 6, after V lost 5 bases and J lost 7 bases. Germline CDR1 and CDR2: SEHNR and FQNEAQ (reference sequence). The CDR3 spans 14 residues.

The V and J genes are TRBV5-6 and TRBJ2-5; unclear D gene. Germline V gives CDR1 SGHDT, CDR2 YYEEEE. V lost 1 base to trimming and J lost 4 bases, with 11 bases between them. The length of the CDR3 is 14 residues. The CDR3 nucleotides are TGTGCCAGCAGCTTGTGGTTGATAGGAGAGACCCAGTACTTC. This codes for CASSLWLIGETQYF.

This clonotype has ten or more counts. The CDR3 here is CASSFRASGLGNEQFF. The CDR3 region has the DNA TGTGCCAGCAGTTTCCGGGCTAGCGGGTTGGGGAATGAGCAGTTCTTC. The chain is built from TRBV12-3 or TRBV12-4 and TRBJ2-1, with 8 bases that match TRBD2. The CDR3 runs 16 residues. Trimming at V came to 3 bases and at J to 7 bases, leaving 11 bases not matched to a gene.

This clonotype was detected many times. The chain recombines TRBV11-2 with TRBJ2-5, with 9 bases that match TRBD2. The CDR3 covers 17 residues. V lost 5 bases, J lost 3 bases, and 13 bases stayed unmatched. Germline loops: CDR1 SGHAT, CDR2 FQNNGV. CDR3 protein: CASSKLAGVVGKETQYF. DNA for the CDR3: TGTGCCAGCAGCAAATTAGCGGGAGTGGTGGGAAAAGAGACCCAGTACTTC.

Of note for this clonotype: The germline gene is not matched at one end of the junction; a read error may be the cause. The chain has TRBV11-2 and TRBJ2-3; D is possibly TRBD1 (5 bases). Germline V gene data show CDR1 as SGHAT and CDR2 as FQNNGV. The CDR3 spans 18 residues. The CDR3 coding sequence is TGTGCCGGCAGCCCTTGGCTAGGGGCCACCTCTAGCACAGATACGCAGTATTTT. It is translated as CAGSPWLGATSSTDTQYF. Looking up the rest from reference TRBV11-2 and TRBJ2-3 gives the full variable domain: EAGVAQSPRYKIIEKRQSVAFWCNPISGHATLYWYQQILGQGPKLLIQFQNNGVVDDSQLPKDRFSAERLKGVDSTLKIQPAKLEDSAVYLCAGSPWLGATSSTDTQYFGPGTRLTVL.

Concerning this clonotype itself: Compared with germline, one end of the junction differs, possibly owing to a read error. The chain employs TRBV29-1 and TRBJ2-1; 15 bases align to TRBD2. CDR3 length equals 16 residues. Germline loops: CDR1 SQVTM, CDR2 ANQGSEA. The CDR3 DNA reads as TGCAACGTTGCCATGGGACTAGCGGGAGGTCTAAATGAGCAGTTCTTC. This sequence encodes CNVAMGLAGGLNEQFF.